One and the same sample provided the 8 T cell receptor beta chains below, sequenced in a study of T cells in tumors and immune-related adverse events. TCRdb's copy holds only in-frame clones and misses some; the assay was immunoSEQ multiplex PCR. The sample holds nearly 750 clones, under 90% seen once. Material: kidney tissue, obtained from a patient treated with anti-PD-1 therapy. All receptors derive from a female donor with metastatic renal cell carcinoma.

This sequence joins TRBV4-1 and TRBJ2-7, with D possibly being TRBD1 or TRBD2 (5 bases each). CDR1 MGHRA and CDR2 YSYEKL come from the germline V gene. There are 14 residues in the CDR3. V was shortened by 5 bases and J by 6 bases, with 17 bases between the two germline ends. Written as DNA, the CDR3 is TGCGCCAGCAGCGAATACACCCGGGGCCGCGAGCAGTACTTC. Its translation is CASSEYTRGREQYF.

A word on this clone: A far larger clone is one nucleotide away, so this likely arose from a read error. At the DNA level, this CDR3 is encoded by other sequences in the same sample as well. The V call is TRBV7-9, the J call TRBJ1-1, with a tentative D call TRBD1 (6 bases). The ends were cut back, 4 bases at V and 0 bases at J, with 12 bases in the middle. Per germline, CDR1 SEHNR and CDR2 FQNEAQ (reference sequence). This CDR3 has 15 amino acids. The CDR3 spells CASSSAGHLNTEAFF. The CDR3 bases are TGTGCCAGCAGCTCAGCGGGACATCTGAACACTGAAGCTTTCTTT.

The V and J genes are TRBV5-1 and TRBJ2-3, with 15 positions matching TRBD2. Germline CDR1 and CDR2: SGHRS and YFSETQ. V lost 6 bases, J lost 4 bases, and 12 bases stayed unmatched. The CDR3 contains 18 residues. Here the CDR3 reads CASTHGLAGGPGSDTQYF. The CDR3 DNA sequence: TGCGCCAGCACCCATGGACTAGCGGGGGGGCCAGGGTCAGATACGCAGTATTTT.

This clone was detected once. This chain joins TRBV19 and TRBJ2-7; D perhaps matches TRBD1 (5 bases). The CDR3 contains 13 residues. The V gene lost 8 bases and the J gene lost 2 bases, with 13 bases spanning the gap. In germline, CDR1 is LNHDA, CDR2 SQIVND (reference sequence). CDR3 residues: CASEDTRTYEQYF. The CDR3, as DNA: TGTGCCAGTGAGGACACTCGCACCTACGAGCAGTACTTC. The variable domain in full, with the rest retrieved from reference TRBV19 and TRBJ2-7, is DGGITQSPKYLFRKEGQNVTLSCEQNLNHDAMYWYRQDPGQGLRLIYYSQIVNDFQKGDIAEGYSVSREKKESFPLTVTSAQKNPTAFYLCASEDTRTYEQYFGPGTRLTVT.

The chain combines TRBV19 with TRBJ2-7; possible D gene TRBD2, 6 bases. Looked up from germline, CDR1 is LNHDA and CDR2 is SQIVND (reference sequence). There are 14 residues in the CDR3. V was cut by 5 bases and J by 0 bases, with 11 bases left in between. The CDR3 coding sequence is TGTGCCAGTAGTTTCGGGGACTCCTCCTACGAGCAGTACTTC. Its protein is CASSFGDSSYEQYF.

V is TRBV28 and J is TRBJ1-5; D gene unclear. The length of the CDR3 is 12 residues. Trimming stripped 10 bases from V and 7 bases from J, with 14 bases between. CDR1 is MDHEN, CDR2 SYDVKM, per germline. This CDR3 is CANGEFPQPQHF. For the CDR3, the DNA is TGTGCCAATGGGGAGTTTCCCCAGCCCCAGCATTTT.

The chain joins TRBV4-2 to TRBJ2-7; 7 bases align to TRBD1. CDR3 size: 13 residues. V shed 2 bases, J shed 2 bases, and the junction held 0 bases outside the gene matches. Germline V CDR1 and CDR2: LGHNA, YNFKEQ. The CDR3 coding sequence is TGTGCCAGCAGCCAACAGGGGGCCTACGAGCAGTACTTC. Protein sequence: CASSQQGAYEQYF.

In the case of this clone: The junction does not match germline at one end; this may be a read error. This chain joins TRBV5-8 and TRBJ1-6, with 8 bases that match TRBD1. This CDR3 spans 12 amino acids. CDR1 SGHTS and CDR2 YDEGEE come from the germline V gene. The CDR3 is CASSPGQGNPPF. The CDR3 nucleotides are TGTGCCAGCAGCCCAGGACAGGGAAATCCCCCCTTT.